This record concerns one T cell receptor beta chain sequence. This CDR3 region has 17 residues. Trimming removed 1 base from V and 2 bases from J, with 15 bases in between. The germline V gene encodes CDR1 KGHSH and CDR2 LQKENI. TCRdb keeps only in-frame clones here, not all; method: immunoSEQ multiplex PCR. The sample yields about 120,000 clones, 80% to 95% seen once. The entry originates in a study of T cell responses to AZD1222 COVID-19 vaccine. The TCR sequence derives from an adult in good health. Material: peripheral blood, obtained on day 0 of AZD1222 vaccination. V is TRBV18 and J is TRBJ1-3; no firm D call. DNA for the CDR3: TGTGCCAGCTCACCACGGAAGCTTTCGTTAGCTGGAAACACCATATATTTT. Residues: CASSPRKLSLAGNTIYF.